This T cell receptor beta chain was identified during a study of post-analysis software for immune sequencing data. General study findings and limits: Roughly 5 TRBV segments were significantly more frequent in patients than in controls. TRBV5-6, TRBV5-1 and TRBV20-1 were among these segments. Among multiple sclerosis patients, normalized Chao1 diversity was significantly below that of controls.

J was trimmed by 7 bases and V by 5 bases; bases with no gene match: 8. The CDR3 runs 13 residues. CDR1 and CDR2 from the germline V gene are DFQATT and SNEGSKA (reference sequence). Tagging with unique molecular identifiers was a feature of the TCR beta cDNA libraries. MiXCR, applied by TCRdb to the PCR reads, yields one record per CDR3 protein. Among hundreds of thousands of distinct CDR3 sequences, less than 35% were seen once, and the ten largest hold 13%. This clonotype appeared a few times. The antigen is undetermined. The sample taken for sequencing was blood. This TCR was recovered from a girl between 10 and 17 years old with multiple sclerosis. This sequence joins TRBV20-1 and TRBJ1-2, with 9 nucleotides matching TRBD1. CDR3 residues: CSAVADRGSGYTF. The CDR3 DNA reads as TGCAGTGCTGTCGCCGACAGGGGGTCTGGCTACACCTTC.